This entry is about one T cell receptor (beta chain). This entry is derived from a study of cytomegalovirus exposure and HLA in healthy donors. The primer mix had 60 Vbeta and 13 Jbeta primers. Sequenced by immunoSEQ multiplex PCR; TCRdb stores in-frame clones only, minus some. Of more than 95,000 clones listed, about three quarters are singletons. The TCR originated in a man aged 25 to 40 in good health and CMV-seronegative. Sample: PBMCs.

CDR3 loop: CAISDPTGTYQETQYF. The CDR3 bases are TGTGCCATCAGTGACCCGACAGGGACGTACCAAGAGACCCAGTACTTC. The genes are TRBV10-3 and TRBJ2-5; 7 bases are a match to TRBD1. CDR3 length: 16 amino acids. V was clipped by 3 bases and J by 0 bases; unmatched bases: 7. The germline CDR1 and CDR2 sequences are ENHRY and SYGVKD.